A selection of T cell receptor beta chains follows, all from one sample in a study of beta chain features in type 1 diabetes. Sequencing used immunoSEQ multiplex PCR; TCRdb keeps in-frame clones, though not all of them. Among 350,000 to 450,000 clones, 10% to 15% were seen once, and the ten largest hold about 0.01%. What was sequenced was naive CD4+ T cells from blood. Receptors originate from a young woman with type 1 diabetes. CDR3s leave out the opening cysteine and the closing phenylalanine or tryptophan. The order of the fields is clone size, J gene, V gene, CDR3 protein. Clone size is shown for a subset of rows, as once, few, many or a class of expanded clone.

clone size: few
J gene: TRBJ2-7
V gene: TRBV5-1
CDR3 protein: ASSNRDSYEQY

clone size: .
J gene: TRBJ2-5
V gene: TRBV15
CDR3 protein: ATSRDTGRQETQY

clone size: .
J gene: TRBJ1-4
V gene: TRBV7-8
CDR3 protein: ASSLGAGEKLF

clone size: few
J gene: TRBJ2-7
V gene: TRBV4-3
CDR3 protein: ASSQGGSRLAGYEQY

clone size: .
J gene: TRBJ1-3
V gene: TRBV9
CDR3 protein: ASSVFTGPTSGNTIY

clone size: .
J gene: TRBJ2-1
V gene: TRBV7-3
CDR3 protein: ASSLSSGRAGEQF

clone size: few
J gene: TRBJ2-4
V gene: TRBV6-5
CDR3 protein: ASSYQKGIRNIQY

clone size: few
J gene: TRBJ1-6
V gene: TRBV5-1
CDR3 protein: ASSLSQNYNSPLH

clone size: few
J gene: TRBJ2-2
V gene: TRBV11-3
CDR3 protein: ASSFSGGELF

clone size: few
J gene: TRBJ2-3
V gene: TRBV9
CDR3 protein: ASSTGGTDTQY

clone size: .
J gene: TRBJ1-1
V gene: TRBV30
CDR3 protein: AWSVHSYRGLGNTEAF

clone size: .
J gene: TRBJ2-3
V gene: TRBV27
CDR3 protein: ASSQDRADTDTQY

clone size: .
J gene: TRBJ2-1
V gene: TRBV30
CDR3 protein: AWIRQGPSGSPYNEQF

clone size: few
J gene: TRBJ2-1
V gene: TRBV11-2
CDR3 protein: ASSMTSGRAVDNEQF

clone size: .
J gene: TRBJ1-5
V gene: TRBV19
CDR3 protein: ASLDRASGQPQH

clone size: .
J gene: TRBJ2-5
V gene: TRBV29-1
CDR3 protein: SVEAREEVTQY

clone size: .
J gene: TRBJ2-6
V gene: TRBV5-1
CDR3 protein: ASSLRGANVLT

clone size: few
J gene: TRBJ1-1
V gene: TRBV15
CDR3 protein: ATSRGGTPNTEAF

clone size: few
J gene: TRBJ2-7
V gene: TRBV18
CDR3 protein: ASSQGLISYEQY

clone size: few
J gene: TRBJ2-1
V gene: TRBV6-5
CDR3 protein: ASSPTSYEQF

clone size: few
J gene: TRBJ2-1
V gene: TRBV28
CDR3 protein: ASKKTSGFNEQF

clone size: few
J gene: TRBJ1-6
V gene: TRBV15
CDR3 protein: ATSRDPQGFANSPLH

clone size: few
J gene: TRBJ2-1
V gene: TRBV5-1
CDR3 protein: ASSLLTGGEF

clone size: .
J gene: TRBJ2-7
V gene: TRBV28
CDR3 protein: ASTRVAGATFPSEQY

clone size: few
J gene: TRBJ2-3
V gene: TRBV29-1
CDR3 protein: SVEVGQSDPQY

clone size: .
J gene: TRBJ2-7
V gene: TRBV9
CDR3 protein: ASGGESSYEQY

clone size: few
J gene: TRBJ2-1
V gene: TRBV11-2
CDR3 protein: ASSLRENEQF

clone size: .
J gene: TRBJ1-5
V gene: TRBV15
CDR3 protein: ATSRAGQPNQPQH

clone size: .
J gene: TRBJ2-1
V gene: TRBV4-3
CDR3 protein: ASSRTGGSLNEQF

clone size: few
J gene: TRBJ1-5
V gene: TRBV19
CDR3 protein: ASSIMGASQPQH

clone size: few
J gene: TRBJ2-5
V gene: TRBV14
CDR3 protein: ASSLGLAEGETQY

clone size: .
J gene: TRBJ1-1
V gene: TRBV11-3
CDR3 protein: ASSATGNTEAF

clone size: .
J gene: TRBJ1-1
V gene: TRBV2
CDR3 protein: ASWDRSPPEAF

clone size: .
J gene: TRBJ1-1
V gene: TRBV6-5
CDR3 protein: ASRKASKQSEAF

clone size: few
J gene: TRBJ1-2
V gene: TRBV19
CDR3 protein: ASSAGQGRYGYT

clone size: few
J gene: TRBJ2-1
V gene: TRBV4-3
CDR3 protein: ASSHLGTTGIGEQF

clone size: .
J gene: TRBJ2-7
V gene: TRBV14
CDR3 protein: ASSRGVMTSGAYEQY

clone size: few
J gene: TRBJ2-1
V gene: TRBV29-1
CDR3 protein: SVEQAGNEQF

clone size: few
J gene: TRBJ2-6
V gene: TRBV19
CDR3 protein: ASSMVGTAGANVLT

clone size: .
J gene: TRBJ2-7
V gene: TRBV7-2
CDR3 protein: ASSRTRSPTYEQY

clone size: .
J gene: TRBJ2-5
V gene: TRBV7-2
CDR3 protein: ASSSSSGRVETQY

clone size: .
J gene: TRBJ2-7
V gene: TRBV7-2
CDR3 protein: ASTPRGSYEQY

clone size: few
J gene: TRBJ1-1
V gene: TRBV29-1
CDR3 protein: SVGREGTEAF

clone size: .
J gene: TRBJ2-5
V gene: TRBV5-1
CDR3 protein: ASSVPSGGLQETQY

clone size: .
J gene: TRBJ1-3
V gene: TRBV7-9
CDR3 protein: ASSTRVAGVGNTIY

clone size: .
J gene: TRBJ2-7
V gene: TRBV4-3
CDR3 protein: ASSQGLTGQSSYEQY